A single sample gave rise to the 5 T cell receptor beta chains below, sequenced in a study of blood T cell repertoires in COVID-19. TCRdb's table, derived via immunoSEQ multiplex PCR, lists solely in-frame clones and lacks some. The table lists approximately 200,000 clones, around nine tenths of them singletons. The source material was PBMCs or T cells enriched from blood (not recorded which). These receptors were obtained from a woman younger than 45 who had been exposed to COVID-19.

This clone has more than one count but fewer than ten. The gene calls are TRBV30 and TRBJ1-2; D uncertain. CDR1 and CDR2 from the germline V gene are GTSNPN and SVGIG (reference sequence). The CDR3 runs 13 residues. Trimming took off 4 bases at V and 2 bases at J, with 11 bases between the two ends. The CDR3 loop reads CAWNAGFNYGYTF. The CDR3 nucleotides are TGTGCCTGGAACGCGGGGTTCAACTATGGCTACACCTTC.

The chain is built from TRBV30 and TRBJ2-7, with 11 bases lining up with TRBD1. Germline loops: CDR1 GTSNPN, CDR2 SVGIG (reference sequence). The trim removed 2 bases at V and 2 bases at J, leaving 2 bases unmatched. The CDR3 consists of 14 residues. The CDR3 DNA reads TGTGCCTGGAGTTGGGGACAGGGGGCCTACGAGCAGTACTTC. Translated: CAWSWGQGAYEQYF.

The V gene is TRBV10-1, the J gene TRBJ1-1, with a tentative D call TRBD1 (6 bases). V was cut by 3 bases and J by 2 bases, with 7 bases left in between. This CDR3 spans 13 amino acids. CDR1 and CDR2 (germline): WNHNN, SYGVQD (reference sequence). For the CDR3, the DNA is TGCGCCAGCAGTGACAGGGGAAACACTGAAGCTTTCTTT. Amino acids: CASSDRGNTEAFF.

The gene calls are TRBV5-1 and TRBJ1-2; TRBD1 matches at 10 bases. The germline V gene has CDR1 SGHRS and CDR2 YFSETQ. There are 14 residues in the CDR3. The V segment lost 2 bases and the J segment 8 bases; nucleotides outside the gene matches: 6. Here the CDR3 reads CASSFGTGDNGYTF. CDR3 coding DNA: TGCGCCAGCAGCTTCGGGACAGGGGATAACGGCTACACCTTC.

The chain recombines TRBV21-1 with TRBJ1-5. TRBV21-1 constitutes a pseudogene. CDR3 length: 14 residues. This CDR3 reads CASSNRREEQPQHF. CDR3 in DNA: TGTGCCAGCAGCAATCGGCGGGAAGAGCAGCCCCAGCATTTT.